Shown below are 20 T cell receptor beta chains from a single sample sequenced in a study of T cell repertoires in ileal Crohn's disease. Profiled with immunoSEQ multiplex PCR; TCRdb holds only in-frame clones, not every one. Among approximately 29,000 clones listed, 81% were seen once. Sequenced sample: ileal tissue. The receptors derive from an adult with Crohn's disease.

The V call is TRBV9, the J call TRBJ2-3, with D possibly TRBD2 on 6 matching bases. The V and J ends lost 0 bases and 0 bases respectively, with 14 bases between them. CDR1 SGDLS and CDR2 YYNGEE come from the germline V gene. This CDR3 is built from 17 residues. The chain's CDR3 is CASSVARTNGSTDTQYF. Here the CDR3 DNA reads TGTGCCAGCAGCGTAGCTCGGACTAACGGGAGCACAGATACGCAGTATTTT.

The chain employs TRBV6-5 and TRBJ1-2; 9 bases are a match to TRBD1. The CDR3 contains 13 residues. Germline CDR1 reads MNHEY; CDR2 reads SVGAGI. The ends lost 5 bases at V and 5 bases at J; junction bases unmatched: 3. The CDR3 spells CASSEDRGYGYTF. Here the CDR3 DNA reads TGTGCCAGCAGTGAAGACAGGGGGTATGGCTACACCTTC.

This clone was counted a single time. This sequence joins TRBV28 and TRBJ1-3; TRBD1 might be the D (6 bases). The ends were cut back, 5 bases at V and 0 bases at J, with 14 bases in the middle. The CDR3 has 16 amino acids. Germline-derived CDR1 and CDR2 are MDHEN and SYDVKM. The CDR3: CASSRTGTSSGNTIYF. The CDR3 nucleotides are TGTGCCAGCAGTCGTACAGGGACCTCCTCTGGAAACACCATATATTTT.

This chain joins TRBV2 and TRBJ1-1; the D is unclear. CDR3 length: 13 amino acids. Germline lookup yields CDR1 SNHLY and CDR2 FYNNEI. Trimming stripped 6 bases from V and 1 base from J, with 9 bases between. The CDR3: CASRIRGNTEAFF. In DNA form, the CDR3 reads TGTGCCAGCAGGATCCGGGGGAACACTGAAGCTTTCTTT.

This sequence joins TRBV10-3 and TRBJ1-4; the D is unclear. Trimming took off 7 bases at V and 1 base at J, with 16 bases between the two ends. This CDR3 is 16 amino acids long. Germline-derived CDR1 and CDR2 are ENHRY and SYGVKD. The DNA for the CDR3 is TGTGCCATCACAATCAGGCATAATGGAACTAATGAAAAACTGTTTTTT. This encodes CAITIRHNGTNEKLFF.

The genes are TRBV4-1 and TRBJ2-7; unclear D gene. The CDR3 covers 13 residues. The germline gives CDR1 MGHRA, CDR2 YSYEKL. Trimming removed 4 bases from V and 2 bases from J, with 9 bases in between. CDR3 coding DNA: TGCGCCAGCAGCCGGGCAGCCCCCTACGAGCAGTACTTC. Amino acids: CASSRAAPYEQYF.

The genes are TRBV7-4 and TRBJ1-1, with D possibly TRBD1 on 5 matching bases. V shed 5 bases and J shed 6 bases, with 16 bases lying between them. The CDR3 contains 14 residues. The germline V gene encodes CDR1 SGHVT and CDR2 SQSDAQ. CDR3 sequence: CASSPCRRVPEAFF. CDR3 DNA: TGTGCCAGCAGCCCCTGCCGCAGGGTTCCTGAAGCTTTCTTT.

This clone came up a few times. The chain employs TRBV10-3 and TRBJ1-3; D unresolved. Trimming left V 2 bases short and J 0 bases short, with 11 bases between. The germline CDR1 and CDR2 sequences are ENHRY and SYGVKD. The length of the CDR3 is 16 residues. DNA of the CDR3: TGTGCCATCAGTGAGCTAGGCACTCACTCTGGAAACACCATATATTTT. Protein product: CAISELGTHSGNTIYF.

The genes are TRBV5-1 and TRBJ1-4; 10 bases line up with TRBD1. The CDR3 contains 17 residues. The V gene end was trimmed by 0 bases and the J gene end by 3 bases; junction bases not matched to a gene: 5. Germline V gene data show CDR1 as SGHRS and CDR2 as YFSETQ. The CDR3 nucleotides are TGCGCCAGCAGCTTGGGGACAGGGGGTACGGCTAATGAAAAACTGTTTTTT. It yields the protein CASSLGTGGTANEKLFF.

V usage is TRBV29-1 and J usage is TRBJ2-3; TRBD1 matches at 7 bases. This CDR3 comprises 14 residues. Germline assignment: CDR1 SQVTM and CDR2 ANQGSEA. Unmatched junction bases numbered 4, after V lost 2 bases and J lost 2 bases. The CDR3 DNA reads as TGCAGCGTTGAACGGGACAGAGTCACAGATACGCAGTATTTT. This gives the protein CSVERDRVTDTQYF.

CDR3 protein: CASSPQGGQNQPQHF. The CDR3 DNA is TGTGCCAGCAGTCCACAGGGGGGACAAAATCAGCCCCAGCATTTT. This rearrangement joins TRBV6-5 to TRBJ1-5; TRBD1 matches 8 bases. This CDR3 is built from 15 residues. J lost 4 bases, V lost 5 bases, and 7 bases had no gene match. Germline V CDR1 and CDR2: MNHEY, SVGAGI.

This chain connects TRBV6-5 to TRBJ1-1, with TRBD1 identical over 9 bases. Trimming at V came to 9 bases and at J to 5 bases, leaving 10 bases not matched to a gene. Germline CDR1 MNHEY, CDR2 SVGAGI. CDR3 length equals 14 residues. The DNA of the CDR3 is TGTGCCAGTGCATTGGGACAGGGAAGAACTGAAGCTTTCTTT. It yields the protein CASALGQGRTEAFF.

This chain joins TRBV12-5 and TRBJ1-1; TRBD1 might be the D (6 bases). CDR1 is LGHNT, CDR2 FRNRAP, per germline. V was trimmed by 7 bases and J by 4 bases, leaving 16 bases between them. The CDR3 extends over 14 amino acids. The CDR3 reads CASAFPGERTEAFF. CDR3 sequence (DNA): TGTGCTAGTGCCTTCCCAGGGGAGCGCACTGAAGCTTTCTTT.

This clone was detected only a few times. The chain carries TRBV4-1 and TRBJ1-2; D is undetermined. V dropped 0 bases and J dropped 4 bases, with 12 bases sitting between them. CDR1 MGHRA and CDR2 YSYEKL come from the germline V gene. The CDR3 spans 15 residues. CDR3 loop: CASSQDWGGSYGYTF. The CDR3 nucleotides read TGCGCCAGCAGCCAAGATTGGGGAGGTAGCTATGGCTACACCTTC.

This clone has only one observation. The rearrangement links TRBV10-1 to TRBJ2-2; 10 bases fit TRBD2. Germline lookup yields CDR1 WNHNN and CDR2 SYGVQD (reference sequence). CDR3 length: 16 amino acids. The junction had 4 bases not matched to a gene; V was cut back by 2 bases and J by 4 bases. CDR3 bases: TGCGCCAGCAGTGAGGGTAGCGGGGGGCCCACCGGGGAGCTGTTTTTT. It yields the protein CASSEGSGGPTGELFF.

This chain uses TRBV29-1 with TRBJ1-2; 7 positions match TRBD1. The CDR3 sequence is 11 residues long. V was pared by 7 bases and J by 8 bases, with 7 bases of the junction left unmatched. Looked up from germline, CDR1 is SQVTM and CDR2 is ANQGSEA. CDR3 amino acids: CSATGARGYTF. The CDR3 nucleotides are TGCAGCGCTACAGGGGCTCGGGGCTACACCTTC.

This chain links TRBV18 with TRBJ2-7, with 10 bases fitting TRBD2. The CDR3 extends over 15 amino acids. The V gene's germline CDR1 is KGHSH and CDR2 LQKENI. Trimming at V came to 6 bases and at J to 2 bases, leaving 7 bases not matched to a gene. CDR3 coding DNA: TGTGCCAGCTCGCGAGCGGGGGGGCTAGCCTACGAGCAGTACTTC. Translated: CASSRAGGLAYEQYF.

The V gene is TRBV6-1, the J gene TRBJ2-1, with 7 bases fitting TRBD2. Germline CDR1 MNHNS, CDR2 SASEGT. The CDR3 is 14 residues long. V trimming: 6 bases; J trimming: 3 bases; junction bases outside the gene matches: 5. CDR3 nucleotide sequence: TGTGCCAGCAGCTGGGGGGGGGACTACAATGAGCAGTTCTTC. This encodes CASSWGGDYNEQFF.

V gene TRBV5-4 combines with J gene TRBJ1-2, with 7 bases lining up with TRBD1. V lost 0 bases to trimming and J lost 2 bases; unmatched junction nucleotides: 4. The germline V gene has CDR1 SGHNT and CDR2 YYREEE (reference sequence). This CDR3 contains 15 residues. The CDR3: CASSLAPGGNYGYTF. In DNA, the CDR3 is TGTGCCAGCAGCTTGGCGCCAGGGGGAAACTATGGCTACACCTTC.

This clone has more than one count but fewer than ten. The chain uses TRBV12-5 and TRBJ1-5; D uncertain. With 5 bases removed from V and 4 bases from J, the gap between germline ends came to 9 bases. CDR3 length equals 13 residues. The germline V gene has CDR1 LGHNT and CDR2 FRNRAP. The CDR3 region has the DNA TGTGCTAGTGGTCGAGGGTGGAATCAGCCCCAGCATTTT. As protein: CASGRGWNQPQHF.